The 30 T cell receptor beta chains listed next were all sequenced from one sample in a study of T-cell reconstitution after alpha-beta-depleted transplantation in children. Molecular barcoding with unique molecular identifiers was used for the TCRbeta library. MiXCR, run by TCRdb on the PCR reads, gives a single entry per CDR3 protein. The sample lists 200,000 to 250,000 distinct CDR3 sequences, approximately 8% occurring once. This sample comprised PBMCs, mostly from graft donor cells, obtained 360 days after TCRalphabeta/CD19-depleted stem cell transplant. The source of these receptors is a male patient between 2 and 15 years old who had a stem cell transplant for acute myeloid leukemia, so the T cells may come from the graft donor.

This clonotype was detected only a few times. V and J are TRBV29-1 and TRBJ1-1, with D unclear. Germline loops: CDR1 SQVTM, CDR2 ANQGSEA. V lost 4 bases and J 11 bases, leaving 8 bases between the germline ends. There are 9 residues in the CDR3. In nucleotides, the CDR3 is TGCAGCGTTGGGGCCGGGGCTTTCTTT. This gives the protein CSVGAGAFF. Supplemented by reference TRBV29-1 and TRBJ1-1, the full variable domain reads SAVISQKPSRDICQRGTSLTIQCQVDSQVTMMFWYRQQPGQSLTLIATANQGSEATYESGFVIDKFPISRPNLTFSTLTVSNMSPEDSSIYLCSVGAGAFFGQGTRLTVV.

This clonotype was picked up a small number of times. The rearrangement uses TRBV12-5 and TRBJ2-2; 10 nucleotides match TRBD2. V lost 0 bases, J lost 7 bases, and 8 bases stayed unmatched. This CDR3 is built from 17 residues. Germline CDR1 and CDR2: LGHNT and FRNRAP. The DNA for the CDR3 is TGTGCTAGTGGTTTGGTACGGGCAACTAGCGGGATCGGGGAGCTGTTTTTT. It codes for CASGLVRATSGIGELFF. The full variable domain, with the rest looked up from reference TRBV12-5 and TRBJ2-2, is DARVTQTPRHKVTEMGQEVTMRCQPILGHNTVFWYRQTMMQGLELLAYFRNRAPLDDSGMPKDRFSAEMPDATLATLKIQPSEPRDSAVYFCASGLVRATSGIGELFFGEGSRLTVL.

This chain connects TRBV12-3 or TRBV12-4 to TRBJ1-4; possibly TRBD1 for D (5 bases). CDR3 length: 17 residues. Trimming removed 5 bases from V and 2 bases from J, with 18 bases in between. The CDR3: CASSPMTDLWTNEKLFF. The CDR3 nucleotides are TGTGCCAGCAGTCCAATGACAGATCTCTGGACTAATGAAAAACTGTTTTTT.

CDR3 in DNA: TGTGCCAGCACTCCATACCCGGGAGATACGCAGTATTTT. Translation: CASTPYPGDTQYF. This chain connects TRBV12-3 or TRBV12-4 to TRBJ2-3, with D unclear. There are 13 residues in the CDR3. With 7 bases removed from V and 5 bases from J, the gap between germline ends came to 13 bases.

Remarks on this clonotype: This clone may be a read error of a much larger clone one base away. This sequence joins TRBV5-1 and TRBJ1-1; the D gene is possibly TRBD1 (5 bases). Germline V gene lookup returns CDR1 SGHRS and CDR2 YFSETQ. The CDR3 covers 13 residues. The CDR3 loop is CSSKARVDTEAFF. CDR3 DNA sequence: TGCTCCAGCAAAGCCAGGGTGGACACTGAAGCTTTCTTT.

This chain uses TRBV12-3 or TRBV12-4 with TRBJ2-3; D may correspond to TRBD1 or TRBD2 (5 bases each). The CDR3 extends over 14 amino acids. The germline V and J ends were trimmed by 3 bases and 6 bases, with 13 bases remaining between them. CDR3 sequence (DNA): TGTGCCAGCAGTTTTTGGGGGAGTGAGGATACGCAGTATTTT. Translation gives CASSFWGSEDTQYF.

This clonotype was seen only a few times. V usage is TRBV6-2 or TRBV6-3 and J usage is TRBJ2-6; 8 bases are a match to TRBD1. V lost 6 bases and J lost 2; bases outside the gene matches: 9. The CDR3 length is 17 residues. Germline lookup yields CDR1 MNHEY and CDR2 SVGEGT. The chain's CDR3 is CASRPGQGVAGANVLTF. CDR3 coding DNA: TGTGCCAGCAGACCCGGACAGGGTGTAGCTGGGGCCAACGTCCTGACTTTC.

This clonotype appeared many times. This sequence joins TRBV29-1 and TRBJ2-5, with D perhaps TRBD1 (6 bases). The V end was cut by 7 bases, the J end by 2 bases, with 11 bases between. From germline, CDR1 is SQVTM and CDR2 ANQGSEA. This CDR3 is built from 12 residues. As DNA, the CDR3 is TGCAGCGCCTCGACAGGACAAGAGACCCAGTACTTC. This encodes CSASTGQETQYF.

The table lists this clonotype with many counts. The rearrangement links TRBV5-1 to TRBJ2-7, with D perhaps TRBD1 (5 bases). Trimming stripped 4 bases from V and 2 bases from J, with 16 bases between. From germline, CDR1 is SGHRS and CDR2 YFSETQ. The CDR3 totals 15 residues. CDR3: CASSLSSGWAYEQYV. The CDR3 DNA reads TGCGCCAGCAGCCTGTCGTCAGGGTGGGCCTACGAGCAGTACGTC.

The sample holds many counts of this clonotype. V usage is TRBV20-1 and J usage is TRBJ2-1, with D perhaps given as TRBD1 or TRBD2 (5 bases each). This CDR3 is 11 amino acids long. Deletions cut 4 bases from V and 8 bases from J, with 9 bases between. Germline V gives CDR1 DFQATT, CDR2 SNEGSKA (reference sequence). The CDR3 DNA reads TGCAGTGCTAATTTGGGGGATGAGCAGTTCTTC. It translates to CSANLGDEQFF.

Only a few counts were recorded for this clonotype. The rearrangement links TRBV20-1 to TRBJ2-1, with TRBD2 identical over 10 bases. The CDR3 spans 17 residues. Germline loops: CDR1 DFQATT, CDR2 SNEGSKA (reference sequence). V lost 3 bases and J lost 8; bases outside the gene matches: 16. The CDR3 sequence: CSASSRGPSSGSHEQFF. In DNA, the CDR3 is TGCAGTGCTAGTAGTCGAGGACCGTCTAGCGGGAGCCATGAGCAGTTCTTC.

This clonotype was picked up many times. The V and J genes are TRBV6-6 and TRBJ2-2; D not resolved. The germline gives CDR1 MNHNY, CDR2 SVGAGI (reference sequence). The germline V and J ends were trimmed by 7 bases and 5 bases, with 5 bases remaining between them. The CDR3 spans 11 residues. The CDR3 loop reads CASTRTGELFF. Here the CDR3 DNA reads TGTGCCAGCACGCGGACCGGGGAGCTGTTTTTT.

The table lists this clonotype with a few counts. V is TRBV6-5 and J is TRBJ2-3; D could derive from TRBD1 or TRBD2 (5 bases each). V was pared by 0 bases and J by 5 bases, with 18 bases between. The CDR3 contains 17 residues. Germline V gene lookup returns CDR1 MNHEY and CDR2 SVGAGI. The CDR3: CASSYSNRTIGGDTQYF. In nucleotides, the CDR3 is TGTGCCAGCAGTTACTCAAATAGGACAATTGGGGGAGATACGCAGTATTTT.

V usage is TRBV29-1 and J usage is TRBJ2-4; 9 positions agree with TRBD1. The CDR3 loop spans 16 amino acids. From germline, CDR1 is SQVTM and CDR2 ANQGSEA. Losses at the gene ends were 0 bases for V and 7 bases for J; bases not matched to a gene: 10. The CDR3 reads CSVEEPPGQGGNIQYF. The CDR3 DNA reads TGCAGCGTTGAAGAACCCCCGGGACAGGGTGGGAACATTCAGTACTTC.

This clonotype was seen a handful of times. The V gene is TRBV27, the J gene TRBJ2-2, with D possibly called TRBD1 or TRBD2 (5 bases each). V lost 5 bases, J lost 8 bases, and 18 bases lay in between. CDR1 is MNHEY, CDR2 SMNVEV, per germline (reference sequence). The CDR3 runs to 15 residues. This chain's CDR3 is CASSKTGAPVGELFF. Here the CDR3 DNA reads TGTGCCAGCAGTAAGACCGGGGCCCCTGTTGGGGAGCTGTTTTTT.

This clonotype occurred many times. V usage is TRBV9 and J usage is TRBJ2-7; tentatively, D is TRBD1 or TRBD2 (5 bases each). Trimming removed 0 bases at V and 2 bases at J, with 9 bases between. Germline V gene lookup returns CDR1 SGDLS and CDR2 YYNGEE. The CDR3 sequence is 14 residues long. CDR3: CASSVAGPPYEQYF. CDR3 coding DNA: TGTGCCAGCAGCGTAGCGGGACCCCCCTACGAGCAGTACTTC. Complete variable domain (other parts from reference TRBV9 and TRBJ2-7): DSGVTQTPKHLITATGQRVTLRCSPRSGDLSVYWYQQSLDQGLQFLIQYYNGEERAKGNILERFSAQQFPDLHSELNLSSLELGDSALYFCASSVAGPPYEQYFGPGTRLTVT.

Ten or more counts support this clonotype. This chain uses TRBV4-3 with TRBJ2-1, with D possibly being TRBD2 (6 bases). The germline CDR1 and CDR2 sequences are LGHNA and YSLEER. CDR3 length: 16 residues. Trimming removed 1 base at V and 3 bases at J, with 13 bases between. This CDR3 is CASSQGSRGFYNEQFF. CDR3 nucleotide sequence: TGCGCCAGCAGCCAAGGAAGTCGGGGGTTCTACAATGAGCAGTTCTTC.

This clonotype occurred a few times. The V call is TRBV29-1, the J call TRBJ2-5; D not certain. Germline V CDR1 and CDR2: SQVTM, ANQGSEA. This CDR3 spans 12 amino acids. The germline V and J ends were trimmed by 7 bases and 3 bases, with 12 bases remaining between them. The CDR3 region has the DNA TGCAGCGGCTGGGGTAGGGAAGAGACCCAGTACTTC. Translating it yields CSGWGREETQYF.

This clonotype occurred many times. The chain couples TRBV10-3 to TRBJ1-5; 8 bases align to TRBD1. In germline, CDR1 is ENHRY, CDR2 SYGVKD. With 6 bases clipped from V and 4 bases from J, the junction kept 8 bases outside the gene matches. The CDR3 covers 15 residues. The CDR3 loop is CAISSGTGPNQPQHF. CDR3 nucleotides: TGTGCCATCAGCTCCGGGACAGGCCCTAATCAGCCCCAGCATTTT.

The V call is TRBV28, the J call TRBJ2-1; TRBD1 might be the D (5 bases). This CDR3 is built from 14 residues. Germline CDR1 is MDHEN and CDR2 is SYDVKM. V gave up 4 bases and J gave up 9 bases, with 16 bases separating them. The CDR3 loop is CASSSTLFGAEQFF. The CDR3 nucleotides are TGTGCCAGCAGTTCCACCCTGTTTGGGGCTGAGCAGTTCTTC.

This clonotype was seen many times. V usage is TRBV20-1 and J usage is TRBJ2-5; 12 bases are a match to TRBD1. V lost 3 bases and J lost 5; bases outside the gene matches: 4. Germline V gene lookup returns CDR1 DFQATT and CDR2 SNEGSKA (reference sequence). The CDR3 runs to 14 residues. The CDR3 loop is CSASGDRGLETQYF. CDR3 in DNA: TGCAGTGCTAGTGGGGACAGGGGGCTGGAGACCCAGTACTTC.

In its sample, this clonotype was seen many times. This chain links TRBV20-1 with TRBJ2-3; TRBD2 matches 9 bases. Trimming removed 5 bases from V and 3 bases from J; junction bases left unmatched: 6. This CDR3 spans 14 amino acids. Germline V gene data show CDR1 as DFQATT and CDR2 as SNEGSKA (reference sequence). The DNA for the CDR3 is TGCAGTGCTCTCTTAGCGGGGGCGACAGATACGCAGTATTTT. Its protein product is CSALLAGATDTQYF.

This clonotype was detected a few times. The DNA is left out, because the CDR3 cannot be placed on it with certainty; the CDR3 is given as TCRdb lists it. The chain combines TRBV6-5 with TRBJ1-1; TRBD1 reflects the table's D call only, with no check against the DNA. Termini included, the CDR3 measures 18 amino acids. CDR1 is MNHEY, CDR2 SVGAGI, per germline. The CDR3 loop is CASSTSYVGPTGGTEAFF.

In this sample, this clonotype turned up many times. The DNA for the CDR3 is TGTGCCAGCAGCCAAGATTACCACGAGCAGTACTTC. Residues: CASSQDYHEQYF. The V and J genes are TRBV14 and TRBJ2-7; D gene uncertain. CDR1 is SGHDN, CDR2 FVKESK, per germline. Trimming took off 0 bases at V and 5 bases at J, with 5 bases between the two ends. CDR3 length: 12 residues. The full variable domain, with the rest looked up from reference TRBV14 and TRBJ2-7, is EAGVTQFPSHSVIEKGQTVTLRCDPISGHDNLYWYRRVMGKEIKFLLHFVKESKQDESGMPNNRFLAERTGGTYSTLKVQPAELEDSGVYFCASSQDYHEQYFGPGTRLTVT.

Many counts were recorded for this clonotype. V gene TRBV20-1 combines with J gene TRBJ2-5, with 9 positions matching TRBD2. The CDR3 loop spans 12 amino acids. J lost 13 bases, V lost 7 bases, and 13 bases had no gene match. Per the germline V gene, CDR1 is DFQATT and CDR2 is SNEGSKA (reference sequence). In DNA form, the CDR3 reads TGCAGTGTTTTTAGCGGGAGCGGTTCTTCGTACTTC. This gives the protein CSVFSGSGSSYF.

Ten or more counts support this clonotype. The rearrangement joins TRBV7-2 to TRBJ2-1; 12 positions match TRBD2. The CDR3 contains 17 residues. The V and J ends lost 5 bases and 4 bases, in that order; junction bases with no gene match: 9. Germline V gene lookup returns CDR1 SGHTA and CDR2 FQGNSA. This CDR3 is CASSRGFTSGRYNEQFF. The CDR3 DNA reads TGTGCCAGCAGCAGGGGATTTACTAGCGGGAGGTACAATGAGCAGTTCTTC.

This clonotype was recorded a few times. The rearrangement joins TRBV20-1 to TRBJ2-7, with D maybe TRBD2 (6 bases). Germline V gives CDR1 DFQATT, CDR2 SNEGSKA (reference sequence). The CDR3 is 14 residues long. The V and J ends lost 3 bases and 2 bases respectively, with 14 bases between them. CDR3: CSASMASATYEQYF. CDR3 coding DNA: TGCAGTGCTAGTATGGCTAGCGCGACCTACGAGCAGTACTTC.

This clonotype was observed a few times. This rearrangement joins TRBV2 to TRBJ2-7, with TRBD2 identical over 9 bases. Germline-derived CDR1 and CDR2 are SNHLY and FYNNEI. V lost 2 bases to trimming and J lost 5 bases; unmatched junction nucleotides: 10. This CDR3 comprises 16 residues. This CDR3 is CASSELAGKRGDEQYF. The DNA for the CDR3 is TGTGCCAGCAGTGAACTAGCGGGGAAGCGAGGCGACGAGCAGTACTTC.

This clonotype was seen at least ten times. This chain uses TRBV29-1 with TRBJ2-1, with no clear D. Trimming left V 7 bases short and J 2 bases short, with 12 bases between. The CDR3 totals 13 residues. CDR1 SQVTM and CDR2 ANQGSEA come from the germline V gene. In DNA form, the CDR3 reads TGCAGCGGCCAAACCCCACCCTACAATGAGCAGTTCTTC. It encodes CSGQTPPYNEQFF.

This clonotype was seen many times. The chain combines TRBV3-1 with TRBJ1-2; 10 nucleotides match TRBD1. Trimming at V came to 2 bases and at J to 3 bases, leaving 6 bases not matched to a gene. The V gene's germline CDR1 is LGHDT and CDR2 YNNKEL (reference sequence). The CDR3 is 16 residues long. CDR3 in amino acids: CASSQWDRGIDYGYTF. The CDR3 DNA follows: TGTGCCAGCAGCCAATGGGACAGGGGAATTGACTATGGCTACACCTTC.